These 18 T cell receptor beta chains were all obtained from the same sample, sequenced in a study of cytomegalovirus exposure and HLA in healthy donors. The primer mix had 60 Vbeta and 13 Jbeta primers. Clones were sequenced by immunoSEQ multiplex PCR, and TCRdb holds only the in-frame ones, with some missing. The data show 70,000 or so clones, 85% to 90% seen once. The sequencing input was PBMCs. All receptors derive from a woman in her thirties in good health and CMV-seropositive.

V usage is TRBV15 and J usage is TRBJ2-1; TRBD2 matches 10 bases. With V trimmed by 0 bases and J by 6 bases, 11 bases remained unmatched. CDR3 length equals 18 residues. Germline values: CDR1 LNHNV, CDR2 YYDKDF (reference sequence). In DNA form, the CDR3 reads TGTGCCACCAGCAGAGATTTTATTTATGGGACTAGCGTCAATGAGCAGTTCTTC. Protein product: CATSRDFIYGTSVNEQFF.

This rearrangement joins TRBV19 to TRBJ2-2; 13 positions match TRBD2. V trimming: 5 bases; J trimming: 6 bases; junction bases outside the gene matches: 6. The CDR3 totals 16 residues. The germline V gene has CDR1 LNHDA and CDR2 SQIVND (reference sequence). The CDR3 coding sequence is TGTGCCAGTAGTCCCCCCGGACTAGCGGGAGCCGGGGAGCTGTTTTTT. Translating gives CASSPPGLAGAGELFF.

CDR3 amino acids: CAWSFPGINEKLFF. The DNA for the CDR3 is TGTGCCTGGAGTTTCCCGGGGATAAATGAAAAACTGTTTTTT. J is TRBJ1-4 and V is TRBV30; D gene unclear. Germline V CDR1 and CDR2: GTSNPN, SVGIG (reference sequence). The CDR3 length is 14 residues. V lost 2 bases to trimming and J lost 5 bases, with 12 bases between them.

The V call is TRBV18, the J call TRBJ1-6, with D tentatively TRBD1 (5 bases). Germline loops: CDR1 KGHSH, CDR2 LQKENI. CDR3 length equals 13 residues. Trimming took 2 bases from V and 13 from J, leaving 12 bases between them. The CDR3 spells CASSPSQGLPLHF. CDR3 nucleotides: TGTGCCAGCTCACCATCGCAGGGCCTGCCCCTCCACTTT. The full variable domain, rest sourced from reference TRBV18 and TRBJ1-6, is NAGVMQNPRHLVRRRGQEARLRCSPMKGHSHVYWYRQLPEEGLKFMVYLQKENIIDESGMPKERFSAEFPKEGPSILRIQQVVRGDSAAYFCASSPSQGLPLHFGNGTRLTVT.

The rearrangement uses TRBV28 and TRBJ2-7; 9 nucleotides line up with TRBD2. The CDR3 has 16 amino acids. Germline lookup yields CDR1 MDHEN and CDR2 SYDVKM. The J segment lost 4 bases and the V segment lost 7 bases, leaving 14 bases of the junction unmatched. CDR3 nucleotides: TGTGCCAGCACCTCCGAAAGGGAGCGGGAGGTTTACGAGCAGTACTTC. It translates to CASTSEREREVYEQYF. The entire variable domain, with the rest obtained from reference TRBV28 and TRBJ2-7, is as follows: DVKVTQSSRYLVKRTGEKVFLECVQDMDHENMFWYRQDPGLGLRLIYFSYDVKMKEKGDIPEGYSVSREKKERFSLILESASTNQTSMYLCASTSEREREVYEQYFGPGTRLTVT.

The V gene is TRBV5-1, the J gene TRBJ2-1; 9 bases agree with TRBD2. The CDR3 has 15 amino acids. Germline CDR1 is SGHRS and CDR2 is YFSETQ. Trimming removed 0 bases from V and 4 bases from J; junction bases left unmatched: 2. The CDR3 region is CASSLGLAVYNEQFF. CDR3 DNA: TGCGCCAGCAGCTTGGGACTAGCGGTATACAATGAGCAGTTCTTC.

The V call is TRBV7-9, the J call TRBJ2-7, with 11 bases aligning to TRBD2. V gave up 4 bases and J gave up 1 base; unmatched junction bases: 3. Per the germline V gene, CDR1 is SEHNR and CDR2 is FQNEAQ (reference sequence). The CDR3 covers 15 residues. CDR3 coding DNA: TGTGCCAGCAGCTCCCTAGCGGGAGGATCCTACGAGCAGTACTTC. Amino acids: CASSSLAGGSYEQYF.

The rearrangement uses TRBV5-1 and TRBJ1-1; 8 nucleotides line up with TRBD1. The CDR3 loop spans 16 amino acids. V was clipped by 3 bases and J by 0 bases; unmatched bases: 7. Germline V gives CDR1 SGHRS, CDR2 YFSETQ. CDR3 nucleotides: TGCGCCAGCAGCTCCGGGACCAGGGGGCTGAACACTGAAGCTTTCTTT. Amino acid sequence: CASSSGTRGLNTEAFF.

The rearrangement links TRBV7-9 to TRBJ2-5, with 10 bases lining up with TRBD2. Near its end, the DNA agrees better with TRBJ2-7, so the J call may be wrong. The CDR3 is made up of 15 amino acids. The V gene's germline CDR1 is SEHNR and CDR2 FQNEAQ (reference sequence). In DNA, the CDR3 is TGTGCCAGCAGCTCGAGTTCTAGCGGGAGCGACGAGCAGTACTTC. It translates to CASSSSSSGSDEQYF.

The chain combines TRBV7-2 with TRBJ1-2; D ambiguous. CDR3 length: 13 amino acids. The germline V gene has CDR1 SGHTA and CDR2 FQGNSA. Trimming pared 1 base from V and 8 bases from J, leaving 11 bases between. The CDR3 protein is CASSLVRSEGYTF. As DNA, the CDR3 is TGTGCCAGCAGCTTAGTACGCAGCGAAGGCTACACCTTC. Complete variable domain (other parts from reference TRBV7-2 and TRBJ1-2): GAGVSQSPSNKVTEKGKDVELRCDPISGHTALYWYRQSLGQGLEFLIYFQGNSAPDKSGLPSDRFSAERTGGSVSTLTIQRTQQEDSAVYLCASSLVRSEGYTFGSGTRLTVV.

The V gene is TRBV4-2, the J gene TRBJ1-2; D may be TRBD1 (5 bases). CDR3 length: 14 residues. V gave up 6 bases and J gave up 8 bases, with 19 bases separating them. CDR1 LGHNA and CDR2 YNFKEQ come from the germline V gene. In DNA form, the CDR3 reads TGTGCCAGCAGTGCTATCGCTGCTCAGGGAGGCTACACCTTC. This translates into CASSAIAAQGGYTF.

This clone was seen a single time. This chain joins TRBV7-2 and TRBJ2-7, with 7 bases that match TRBD1. The CDR3 runs to 16 residues. Germline V gene lookup returns CDR1 SGHTA and CDR2 FQGNSA. Trimming cost V 1 base and J 1 base; bases outside gene matches: 7. The DNA of the CDR3 is TGTGCCAGCAGCTTAGTCGGGACAGCTACATCCTACGAGCAGTACTTC. This translates into CASSLVGTATSYEQYF.

J is TRBJ2-3 and V is TRBV7-9, with a tentative D call TRBD1 (7 bases). Germline values: CDR1 SEHNR, CDR2 FQNEAQ (reference sequence). The V gene lost 4 bases and the J gene lost 0 bases, with 11 bases spanning the gap. The CDR3 totals 15 residues. The CDR3 DNA reads as TGTGCCAGCAGCTACGCGGGACAGAGCACAGATACGCAGTATTTT. Protein sequence: CASSYAGQSTDTQYF.

The V call is TRBV18, the J call TRBJ1-2; 8 bases are a match to TRBD1. With V trimmed by 4 bases and J by 5 bases, 6 bases remained unmatched. The CDR3 loop spans 14 amino acids. Germline loops: CDR1 KGHSH, CDR2 LQKENI. The CDR3 nucleotides are TGTGCCAGCTCACAAGGACAGGGAGAGTATGGCTACACCTTC. Its protein product is CASSQGQGEYGYTF.

This chain links TRBV5-1 with TRBJ2-5; tentatively, D is TRBD2 (6 bases). There are 15 residues in the CDR3. CDR1 and CDR2 from the germline V gene are SGHRS and YFSETQ. Trimming removed 0 bases at V and 4 bases at J, with 13 bases between. CDR3 protein: CASSLEWGDGETQYF. The CDR3 nucleotides are TGCGCCAGCAGCTTGGAGTGGGGGGATGGAGAGACCCAGTACTTC.

This chain connects TRBV2 to TRBJ2-4; TRBD2 matches 7 bases. The CDR3 is 16 residues long. V lost 6 bases to trimming and J lost 0 bases; unmatched junction nucleotides: 8. Germline CDR1 and CDR2: SNHLY and FYNNEI. In DNA, the CDR3 is TGTGCCAGCAGACCCCGACTAGCAGTAGCCAAAAACATTCAGTACTTC. This encodes CASRPRLAVAKNIQYF.

V usage is TRBV7-2 and J usage is TRBJ1-1, with D possibly TRBD1 on 6 matching bases. V gave up 6 bases and J gave up 4 bases, with 15 bases separating them. This CDR3 spans 14 amino acids. Germline V gives CDR1 SGHTA, CDR2 FQGNSA. CDR3 coding DNA: TGTGCCAGCAGGGATAGAAGGGGGGGCACTGAAGCTTTCTTT. Its translation is CASRDRRGGTEAFF.

This chain links TRBV5-1 with TRBJ2-1; TRBD1 matches at 7 bases. Germline V gives CDR1 SGHRS, CDR2 YFSETQ. J was trimmed by 11 bases and V by 4 bases; bases with no gene match: 12. There are 14 residues in the CDR3. CDR3 in amino acids: CASSIGQEEDKQFF. CDR3 sequence (DNA): TGCGCCAGCAGCATCGGACAGGAAGAGGATAAGCAGTTCTTC.